Shown below are 30 T cell receptor beta chains from a single sample sequenced in a study of CD8 T cells in Susac syndrome. Random-hexamer reverse transcription was applied to roughly 0.5 to 1 ug RNA. Via MiXCR, TCRdb re-called the immunoSEQ multiplex PCR reads, giving one row per CDR3 protein. The sample has about 240,000 distinct CDR3 sequences; almost 97% are singletons. Material: CD4+ T cells from PBMCs. The receptor source for this set is a human donor with Susac syndrome.

This chain links TRBV6-5 with TRBJ1-5; D is unresolved. The CDR3 covers 13 residues. Germline V lookup: CDR1 MNHEY, CDR2 SVGAGI. V was trimmed by 6 bases and J by 4 bases, leaving 10 bases between them. The CDR3 sequence: CASSPAENQPQHF. DNA for the CDR3: TGTGCCAGCAGCCCGGCAGAGAATCAGCCCCAGCATTTT.

V is TRBV12-3 or TRBV12-4 and J is TRBJ2-7; 12 bases agree with TRBD1. This CDR3 contains 15 residues. Unmatched junction bases numbered 7, after V lost 5 bases and J lost 5 bases. CDR3 amino acids: CASSPAGQGAHEQYF. CDR3 coding DNA: TGTGCCAGCAGTCCCGCGGGACAGGGGGCCCACGAGCAGTACTTC.

The chain carries TRBV30 and TRBJ1-1; D unclear. The CDR3 loop spans 13 amino acids. Germline V gives CDR1 GTSNPN, CDR2 SVGIG (reference sequence). Trimming took off 0 bases at V and 11 bases at J, with 16 bases between the two ends. The CDR3 coding sequence is TGTGCCTGGAGTGTACGCCCCTCTGGGGTGGCTTTCTTT. Its protein is CAWSVRPSGVAFF.

The rearrangement links TRBV3-1 to TRBJ2-1, with D perhaps matching TRBD1 (5 bases). Germline lookup yields CDR1 LGHDT and CDR2 YNNKEL (reference sequence). V was pared by 0 bases and J by 15 bases, with 12 bases between. The length of the CDR3 is 12 residues. CDR3 residues: CASSQEGPSLFF. Here the CDR3 DNA reads TGTGCCAGCAGCCAAGAGGGGCCCAGCTTGTTCTTC.

DNA of the CDR3: TGCGCCAGTAGTAGCGGGAGCCGCTCTGGGGCCAACGTCCTGACTTTC. This gives the protein CASSSGSRSGANVLTF. The chain joins TRBV5-1 to TRBJ2-6, with 9 bases lining up with TRBD2. V gave up 8 bases and J gave up 0 bases; unmatched junction bases: 6. Germline assignment: CDR1 SGHRS and CDR2 YFSETQ. CDR3 length: 16 amino acids.

The rearrangement joins TRBV5-6 to TRBJ2-7, with 13 bases fitting TRBD2. The germline CDR1 and CDR2 sequences are SGHDT and YYEEEE. The CDR3 totals 15 residues. The ends lost 3 bases at V and 3 bases at J; junction bases unmatched: 3. The CDR3 DNA reads TGTGCCAGCAGCTCCGGGACTAGCGGGGTCTACGAGCAGTACTTC. Its protein product is CASSSGTSGVYEQYF.

This chain links TRBV23-1 with TRBJ2-3; no clear D gene. TRBV23-1 is labeled an ORF, and its function is uncertain. The CDR3 runs 13 residues. Trimming removed 0 bases from V and 13 bases from J, with 14 bases in between. As DNA, the CDR3 is TGCGCCAGCAGTCAATCGAAGGCAGAAAAGGAGTATTTT. As protein: CASSQSKAEKEYF.

CDR3 nucleotide sequence: TGTGCCTGGGCGGTCGGGGCAGATACGCAGTATTTT. It codes for CAWAVGADTQYF. The chain links TRBV30 to TRBJ2-3, with a tentative D call TRBD2 (5 bases). The CDR3 contains 12 residues. Per germline, CDR1 GTSNPN and CDR2 SVGIG (reference sequence). The V end was cut by 5 bases, the J end by 4 bases, with 10 bases between.

V and J are TRBV7-9 and TRBJ2-3; D call uncertain. The CDR3 runs to 16 residues. With 6 bases removed from V and 4 bases from J, the gap between germline ends came to 20 bases. CDR1 is SEHNR, CDR2 FQNEAQ, per germline (reference sequence). The CDR3 spells CASSRVVVGHPDTQYF. CDR3 DNA sequence: TGTGCCAGCAGTCGGGTGGTCGTCGGGCATCCAGATACGCAGTATTTT.

V and J are TRBV7-8 and TRBJ2-6; 9 bases align to TRBD2. The CDR3 totals 17 residues. Germline V gene sequence: CDR1 SGHVS, CDR2 FQNEAQ. The V and J ends lost 5 bases and 2 bases, in that order; junction bases with no gene match: 7. This CDR3 reads CASSRLAGNPGANVLTF. The CDR3 DNA sequence: TGTGCCAGCAGCCGCCTAGCGGGAAACCCTGGGGCCAACGTCCTGACTTTC.

The rearrangement uses TRBV4-2 and TRBJ2-3; tentatively, D is TRBD2 (5 bases). Trimming removed 3 bases at V and 0 bases at J, with 13 bases between. This CDR3 comprises 16 residues. CDR1 is LGHNA and CDR2 is YNFKEQ in the germline V gene. CDR3 DNA sequence: TGTGCCAGCAGCCAGCGGGCTAGCCCTAGCACAGATACGCAGTATTTT. It encodes CASSQRASPSTDTQYF.

This clonotype was observed a handful of times. The V call is TRBV6-6, the J call TRBJ2-3; 8 nucleotides align to TRBD2. J lost 0 bases, V lost 9 bases, and 5 bases had no gene match. Per germline, CDR1 MNHNY and CDR2 SVGAGI (reference sequence). CDR3 length equals 14 residues. CDR3 loop: CASTSGRSTDTQYF. CDR3 in DNA: TGTGCCAGTACGAGCGGGAGAAGCACAGATACGCAGTATTTT.

This clonotype was detected only once. The chain is built from TRBV27 and TRBJ2-7; D ambiguous. This CDR3 comprises 14 residues. Per the germline V gene, CDR1 is MNHEY and CDR2 is SMNVEV (reference sequence). Trimming shortened V by 3 bases and J by 7 bases, and 16 bases separated the two germline ends. The CDR3 bases are TGTGCCAGCAGTTTCTACGGGTCTCTGGGAGAGCAGTACTTC. Amino acid sequence: CASSFYGSLGEQYF.

V usage is TRBV25-1 and J usage is TRBJ2-7, with TRBD1 matching 8 bases. Germline CDR1 MGHDK, CDR2 SYGVNS. This CDR3 has 16 residues. With V trimmed by 4 bases and J by 2 bases, 10 bases remained unmatched. The CDR3, as DNA: TGTGCCAGCAGTGCCCGACAGGGGCCACCTCCCTACGAGCAGTACTTC. This codes for CASSARQGPPPYEQYF.

The chain joins TRBV28 to TRBJ2-2; D remains ambiguous. V gave up 6 bases and J gave up 6 bases, with 11 bases separating them. The CDR3 has 13 residues. Germline V gene lookup returns CDR1 MDHEN and CDR2 SYDVKM. The CDR3 here is CASSRNSAGELFF. Written as DNA, the CDR3 is TGTGCCAGCAGCCGAAATTCCGCCGGGGAGCTGTTTTTT. Full variable domain (remainder filled in from reference TRBV28 and TRBJ2-2): DVKVTQSSRYLVKRTGEKVFLECVQDMDHENMFWYRQDPGLGLRLIYFSYDVKMKEKGDIPEGYSVSREKKERFSLILESASTNQTSMYLCASSRNSAGELFFGEGSRLTVL.

The gene calls are TRBV28 and TRBJ1-3; D unresolved. The CDR3 runs 15 residues. CDR1 is MDHEN and CDR2 is SYDVKM in the germline V gene. V lost 2 bases to trimming and J lost 0 bases, with 8 bases between them. CDR3 bases: TGTGCCAGCAGTTTAGCCCAGGTCTCTGGAAACACCATATATTTT. It yields the protein CASSLAQVSGNTIYF.

As DNA, the CDR3 is TGCGCCAGCAGCCTCGTAATCCGAGCCAAAAACATTCAGTACTTC. Translating it yields CASSLVIRAKNIQYF. The chain couples TRBV4-1 to TRBJ2-4, with unresolved D. The CDR3 loop spans 15 amino acids. V lost 4 bases, J lost 0 bases, and 10 bases lay in between. Germline CDR1 reads MGHRA; CDR2 reads YSYEKL.

V is TRBV12-3 or TRBV12-4 and J is TRBJ2-6; 10 bases line up with TRBD2. With 5 bases clipped from V and 0 bases from J, the junction kept 7 bases outside the gene matches. This CDR3 has 18 residues. This CDR3 reads CASSERTSGPSGANVLTF. In DNA, the CDR3 is TGTGCCAGCAGTGAACGGACTAGCGGACCCTCTGGGGCCAACGTCCTGACTTTC.

V gene TRBV20-1 combines with J gene TRBJ1-5; D is unresolved. The CDR3 has 15 residues. In germline, CDR1 is DFQATT, CDR2 SNEGSKA (reference sequence). V lost 2 bases and J lost 4, with 15 bases in between. The CDR3 region is CSARLGSSHNQPQHF. For the CDR3, the DNA is TGCAGTGCTAGACTAGGAAGTTCCCATAATCAGCCCCAGCATTTT.

The genes are TRBV20-1 and TRBJ1-1; TRBD1 might be the D (5 bases). There are 13 residues in the CDR3. Trimming cost V 5 bases and J 8 bases, with 18 bases left between them. Germline CDR1 is DFQATT and CDR2 is SNEGSKA (reference sequence). In DNA, the CDR3 is TGCAGTGCTCGGGGCCCCTTGGCTGGGGAAGCTTTCTTT. Its protein is CSARGPLAGEAFF.

The rearrangement joins TRBV7-9 to TRBJ2-1, with 8 nucleotides matching TRBD2. The CDR3 extends over 15 amino acids. The V segment lost 1 base and the J segment 6 bases; nucleotides outside the gene matches: 5. Germline V gene lookup returns CDR1 SEHNR and CDR2 FQNEAQ (reference sequence). The chain's CDR3 is CASSLVLAGPNEQFF. CDR3 coding DNA: TGTGCCAGCAGCTTAGTTCTAGCGGGCCCCAATGAGCAGTTCTTC. The variable domain in full, completed from reference TRBV7-9 and TRBJ2-1, reads DTGVSQNPRHKITKRGQNVTFRCDPISEHNRLYWYRQTLGQGPEFLTYFQNEAQLEKSRLLSDRFSAERPKGSFSTLEIQRTEQGDSAMYLCASSLVLAGPNEQFFGPGTRLTVL.

The V gene is TRBV12-5, the J gene TRBJ1-5, with 7 positions matching TRBD1. V dropped 4 bases and J dropped 0; count of bases not matched to a gene: 15. This CDR3 has 19 amino acids. Germline lookup yields CDR1 LGHNT and CDR2 FRNRAP. The CDR3 loop reads CASGSEQGNWQVSNQPQHF. The CDR3, as DNA: TGTGCTAGTGGTTCCGAACAGGGGAATTGGCAAGTTAGCAATCAGCCCCAGCATTTT.

The V call is TRBV24-1, the J call TRBJ2-3, with a possible D match to TRBD1 (6 bases). The CDR3 length is 13 residues. Germline V gives CDR1 KGHDR, CDR2 SFDVKD. Trimming cost V 8 bases and J 2 bases, with 10 bases left between them. The chain's CDR3 is CATTDRITDTQYF. The CDR3 coding sequence is TGTGCCACCACGGACAGAATCACAGATACGCAGTATTTT.

The rearrangement joins TRBV29-1 to TRBJ2-4; maybe TRBD2 (6 bases). CDR1 is SQVTM, CDR2 ANQGSEA, per germline. V was cut by 5 bases and J by 3 bases, with 14 bases left in between. The CDR3 contains 14 residues. CDR3 sequence reads: CSVRESGVKNIQYF. In DNA, the CDR3 is TGCAGCGTTCGGGAGTCTGGGGTCAAAAACATTCAGTACTTC.

In its sample, this clonotype was seen once. The chain links TRBV12-3 or TRBV12-4 to TRBJ2-1; tentatively, D is TRBD1 or TRBD2 (5 bases each). V was shortened by 6 bases and J by 5 bases, with 14 bases between the two germline ends. CDR3 length: 14 residues. CDR3 amino acids: CASRRGTVDNEQFF. The CDR3 nucleotides read TGTGCCAGCAGGAGAGGGACGGTTGACAATGAGCAGTTCTTC.

This clonotype has just a few counts. The gene calls are TRBV28 and TRBJ1-2; D is perhaps TRBD1 (6 bases). Germline assignment: CDR1 MDHEN and CDR2 SYDVKM. CDR3 length: 12 residues. V was pared by 3 bases and J by 7 bases, with 9 bases between. CDR3 bases: TGTGCCAGCAGTTTCACAGGGTCTGGCTACACCTTC. It encodes CASSFTGSGYTF.

The chain has TRBV7-9 and TRBJ2-2; D is undetermined. CDR3 length equals 13 residues. Trimming took 5 bases from V and 6 from J, leaving 10 bases between them. Germline values: CDR1 SEHNR, CDR2 FQNEAQ (reference sequence). The CDR3 nucleotides are TGTGCCAGCAGCCCCGGTGGGTCCGGGGAGCTGTTTTTT. Amino acid sequence: CASSPGGSGELFF.

This CDR3 is CASSTDGSPREHF. CDR3 DNA: TGTGCCAGTAGTACGGACGGCTCGCCAAGGGAGCATTTT. The rearrangement uses TRBV19 and TRBJ1-5; D gene ambiguous. CDR3 length equals 13 residues. Trimming pared 4 bases from V and 14 bases from J, leaving 18 bases between. CDR1 and CDR2 from the germline V gene are LNHDA and SQIVND (reference sequence).

The chain joins TRBV29-1 to TRBJ1-2; D gene uncertain. Trimming cost V 2 bases and J 8 bases, with 9 bases left between them. CDR3 size: 11 residues. Germline assignment: CDR1 SQVTM and CDR2 ANQGSEA. CDR3 sequence: CSVEQAGGYTF. CDR3 in DNA: TGCAGCGTTGAACAGGCGGGAGGCTACACCTTC.

The rearrangement links TRBV28 to TRBJ1-4; no definite D call. The CDR3 has 14 residues. The germline CDR1 and CDR2 sequences are MDHEN and SYDVKM. Between the trimmed V and J ends, which lost 2 bases and 0 bases, there was a span of 4 bases. CDR3 nucleotide sequence: TGTGCCAGCAGTTTAATCACAACTAATGAAAAACTGTTTTTT. Residues: CASSLITTNEKLFF.